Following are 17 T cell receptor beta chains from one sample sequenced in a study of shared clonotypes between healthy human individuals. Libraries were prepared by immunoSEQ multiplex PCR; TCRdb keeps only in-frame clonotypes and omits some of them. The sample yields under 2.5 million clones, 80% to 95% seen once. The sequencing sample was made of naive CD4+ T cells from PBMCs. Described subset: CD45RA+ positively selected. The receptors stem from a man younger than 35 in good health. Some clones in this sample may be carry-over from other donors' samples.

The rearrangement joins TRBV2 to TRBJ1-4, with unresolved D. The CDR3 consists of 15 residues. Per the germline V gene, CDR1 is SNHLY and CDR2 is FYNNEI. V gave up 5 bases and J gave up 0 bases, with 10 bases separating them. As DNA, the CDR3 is TGTGCCAGCAGTCCTAACCGGGCAACTAATGAAAAACTGTTTTTT. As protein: CASSPNRATNEKLFF.

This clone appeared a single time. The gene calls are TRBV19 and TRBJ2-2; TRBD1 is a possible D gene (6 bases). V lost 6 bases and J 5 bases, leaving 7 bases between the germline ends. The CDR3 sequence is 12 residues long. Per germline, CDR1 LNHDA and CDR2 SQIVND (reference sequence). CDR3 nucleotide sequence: TGTGCCAGTAGAGACAGGACCGGGGAGCTGTTTTTT. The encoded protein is CASRDRTGELFF.

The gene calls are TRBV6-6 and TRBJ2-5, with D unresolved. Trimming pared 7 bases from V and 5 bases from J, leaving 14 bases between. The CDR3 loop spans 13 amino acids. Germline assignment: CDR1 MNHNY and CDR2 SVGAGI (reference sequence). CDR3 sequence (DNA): TGTGCCAGCACCACACCCCCCCTCGAGACCCAGTACTTC. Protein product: CASTTPPLETQYF.

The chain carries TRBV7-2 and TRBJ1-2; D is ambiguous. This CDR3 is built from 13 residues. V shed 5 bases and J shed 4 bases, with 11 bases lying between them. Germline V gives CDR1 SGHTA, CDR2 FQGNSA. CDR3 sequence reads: CASSISRFYGYTF. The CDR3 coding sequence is TGTGCCAGCAGCATTTCTCGGTTCTATGGCTACACCTTC.

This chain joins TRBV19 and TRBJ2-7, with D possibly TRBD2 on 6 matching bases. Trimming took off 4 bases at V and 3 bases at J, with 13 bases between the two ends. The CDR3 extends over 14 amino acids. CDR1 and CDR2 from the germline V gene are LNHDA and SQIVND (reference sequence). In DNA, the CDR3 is TGTGCCAGTAGTAGTCCCGGGAGCCTCTACGAGCAGTACTTC. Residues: CASSSPGSLYEQYF. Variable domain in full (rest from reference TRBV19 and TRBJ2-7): DGGITQSPKYLFRKEGQNVTLSCEQNLNHDAMYWYRQDPGQGLRLIYYSQIVNDFQKGDIAEGYSVSREKKESFPLTVTSAQKNPTAFYLCASSSPGSLYEQYFGPGTRLTVT.

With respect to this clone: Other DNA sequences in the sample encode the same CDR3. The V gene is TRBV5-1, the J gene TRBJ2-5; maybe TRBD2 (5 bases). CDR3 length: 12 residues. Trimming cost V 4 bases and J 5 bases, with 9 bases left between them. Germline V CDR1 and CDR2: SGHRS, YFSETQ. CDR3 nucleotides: TGCGCCAGCAGCCTTCGCGGGGAGACCCAGTACTTC. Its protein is CASSLRGETQYF.

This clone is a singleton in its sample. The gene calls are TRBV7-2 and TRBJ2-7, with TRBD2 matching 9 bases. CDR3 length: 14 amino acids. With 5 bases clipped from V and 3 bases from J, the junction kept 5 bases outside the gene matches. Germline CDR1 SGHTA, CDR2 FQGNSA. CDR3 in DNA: TGTGCCAGCAGCACCGATAGCGGGAGCTACGAGCAGTACTTC. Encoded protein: CASSTDSGSYEQYF.

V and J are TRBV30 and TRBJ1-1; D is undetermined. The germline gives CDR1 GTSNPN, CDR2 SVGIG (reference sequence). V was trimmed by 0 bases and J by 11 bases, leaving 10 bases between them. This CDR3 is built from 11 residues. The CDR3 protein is CAWSVGIGAFF. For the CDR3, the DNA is TGTGCCTGGAGTGTTGGCATCGGGGCTTTCTTT.

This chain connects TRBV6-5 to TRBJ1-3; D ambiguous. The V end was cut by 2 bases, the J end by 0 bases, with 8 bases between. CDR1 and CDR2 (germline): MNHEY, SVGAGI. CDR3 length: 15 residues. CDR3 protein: CASSYHGPSGNTIYF. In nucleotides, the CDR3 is TGTGCCAGCAGTTACCACGGCCCCTCTGGAAACACCATATATTTT.

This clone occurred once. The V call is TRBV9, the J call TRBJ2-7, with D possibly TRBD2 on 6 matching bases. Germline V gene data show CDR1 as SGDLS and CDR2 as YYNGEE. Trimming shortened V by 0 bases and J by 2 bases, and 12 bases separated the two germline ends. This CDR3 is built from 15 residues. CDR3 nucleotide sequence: TGTGCCAGCAGCGTAGTTGGGGACTGGACCTACGAGCAGTACTTC. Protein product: CASSVVGDWTYEQYF.

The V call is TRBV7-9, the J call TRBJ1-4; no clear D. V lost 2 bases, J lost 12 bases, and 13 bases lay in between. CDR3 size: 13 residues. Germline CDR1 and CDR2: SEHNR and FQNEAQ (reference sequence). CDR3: CASSLSGGVELFF. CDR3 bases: TGTGCCAGCAGCTTAAGTGGTGGAGTCGAACTGTTTTTT. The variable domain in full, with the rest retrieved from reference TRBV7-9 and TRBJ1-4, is DTGVSQNPRHKITKRGQNVTFRCDPISEHNRLYWYRQTLGQGPEFLTYFQNEAQLEKSRLLSDRFSAERPKGSFSTLEIQRTEQGDSAMYLCASSLSGGVELFFGSGTQLSVL.

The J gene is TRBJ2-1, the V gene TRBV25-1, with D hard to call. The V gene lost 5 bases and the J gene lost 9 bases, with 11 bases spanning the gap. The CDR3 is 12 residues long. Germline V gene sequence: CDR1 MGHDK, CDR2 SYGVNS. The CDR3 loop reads CASSTLHGEQFF. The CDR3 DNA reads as TGTGCCAGCAGTACCCTCCACGGTGAGCAGTTCTTC.

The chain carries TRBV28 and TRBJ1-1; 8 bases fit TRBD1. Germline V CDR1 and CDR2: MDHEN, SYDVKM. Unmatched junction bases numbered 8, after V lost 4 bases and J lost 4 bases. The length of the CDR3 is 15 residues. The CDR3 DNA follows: TGTGCCAGCAGTTGGTTCCTCAGGGGGCCCACTGAAGCTTTCTTT. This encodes CASSWFLRGPTEAFF. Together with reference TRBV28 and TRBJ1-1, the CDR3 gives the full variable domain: DVKVTQSSRYLVKRTGEKVFLECVQDMDHENMFWYRQDPGLGLRLIYFSYDVKMKEKGDIPEGYSVSREKKERFSLILESASTNQTSMYLCASSWFLRGPTEAFFGQGTRLTVV.

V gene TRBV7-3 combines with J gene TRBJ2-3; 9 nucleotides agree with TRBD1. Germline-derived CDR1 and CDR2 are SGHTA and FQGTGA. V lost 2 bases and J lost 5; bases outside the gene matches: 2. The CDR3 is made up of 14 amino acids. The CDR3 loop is CASSLGTGKDTQYF. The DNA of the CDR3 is TGTGCCAGCAGCTTAGGGACAGGGAAAGATACGCAGTATTTT. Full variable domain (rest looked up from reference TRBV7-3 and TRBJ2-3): GAGVSQTPSNKVTEKGKYVELRCDPISGHTALYWYRQSLGQGPEFLIYFQGTGAADDSGLPNDRFFAVRPEGSVSTLKIQRTERGDSAVYLCASSLGTGKDTQYFGPGTRLTVL.

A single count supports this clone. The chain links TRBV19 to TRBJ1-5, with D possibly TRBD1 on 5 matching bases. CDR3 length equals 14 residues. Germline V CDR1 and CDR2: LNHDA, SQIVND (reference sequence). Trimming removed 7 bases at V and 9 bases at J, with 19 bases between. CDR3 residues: CASTNRQGGLPQHF. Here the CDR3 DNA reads TGTGCCAGTACCAACAGGCAGGGAGGTTTGCCCCAGCATTTT.

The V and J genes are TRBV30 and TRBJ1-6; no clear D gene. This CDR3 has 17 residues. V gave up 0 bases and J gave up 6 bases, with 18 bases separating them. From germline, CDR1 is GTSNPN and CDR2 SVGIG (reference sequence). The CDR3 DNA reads TGTGCCTGGAGTGTAGCCTCCTCGCTGCCCCCTAATTCACCCCTCCACTTT. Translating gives CAWSVASSLPPNSPLHF. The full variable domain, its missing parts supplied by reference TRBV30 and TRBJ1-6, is SQTIHQWPATLVQPVGSPLSLECTVEGTSNPNLYWYRQAAGRGLQLLFYSVGIGQISSEVPQNLSASRPQDRQFILSSKKLLLSDSGFYLCAWSVASSLPPNSPLHFGNGTRLTVT.

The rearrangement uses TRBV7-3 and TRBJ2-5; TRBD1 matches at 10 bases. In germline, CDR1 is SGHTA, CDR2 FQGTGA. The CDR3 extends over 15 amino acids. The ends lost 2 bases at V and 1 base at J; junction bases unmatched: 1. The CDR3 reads CASSLGTGVQETQYF. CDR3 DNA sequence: TGTGCCAGCAGCTTAGGGACAGGGGTCCAAGAGACCCAGTACTTC.